This T cell receptor beta chain was profiled in a study of technical replicates of blood from several donors. Germline CDR1 MNHEY, CDR2 SMNVEV (reference sequence). CDR3 length: 13 residues. V shed 5 bases, J shed 4 bases, and the junction held 3 bases outside the gene matches. Clones were read by immunoSEQ multiplex PCR, and TCRdb kept only the in-frame ones, dropping some. The repertoire includes about 75,000 clones, around 97% of them detected once, and under 0.2% sits in the top ten. This clonotype originated in a human donor in good health. The chain employs TRBV27 and TRBJ2-5; TRBD1 agrees at 8 bases. The sample was T cells isolated from PBMCs. CDR3 nucleotide sequence: TGTGCCAGCAGTCCGACAGGGGTAGAGACCCAGTACTTC. Protein product: CASSPTGVETQYF.